These 15 T cell receptor beta chains were all obtained from the same sample, sequenced in a study of beta chain features in type 1 diabetes. Their cognate antigens are unknown. The study reverse transcribed the entire isolated RNA, so it sequenced expressed TCRB transcripts. The method was immunoSEQ multiplex PCR; TCRdb's version includes in-frame clones alone and lacks a portion of them. Of about 640,000 clones in the sample, 9.5% to 15% were seen once. Study-level points and caveats: Type 1 diabetes patients showed a moderate but significant shortening of TCRB CDR3s in all four CD4+ subsets.

Sequencing was done on a sample of naive CD4+ T cells from blood. The receptors here all came from a man aged 25 to 40 with type 1 diabetes.

The chain is built from TRBV7-9 and TRBJ2-7; D tentatively fits TRBD1 or TRBD2 (5 bases each). V gave up 2 bases and J gave up 2 bases, with 13 bases separating them. The CDR3 extends over 15 amino acids. Germline CDR1 SEHNR, CDR2 FQNEAQ (reference sequence). For the CDR3, the DNA is TGTGCCAGCAGCTTAAATTCAGGGACCCCCTACGAGCAGTACTTC. As protein: CASSLNSGTPYEQYF.

This chain joins TRBV5-6 and TRBJ1-2; 7 nucleotides agree with TRBD1. In germline, CDR1 is SGHDT, CDR2 YYEEEE. There are 17 residues in the CDR3. V lost 0 bases, J lost 2 bases, and 10 bases stayed unmatched. CDR3 loop: CASSLVGENRGNYGYTF. In DNA form, the CDR3 reads TGTGCCAGCAGCTTGGTGGGCGAGAACAGGGGAAACTATGGCTACACCTTC.

This clone was counted between two and nine times. This chain joins TRBV27 and TRBJ1-5; D may be TRBD1 (6 bases). Germline CDR1 and CDR2: MNHEY and SMNVEV (reference sequence). V lost 10 bases and J lost 1, with 11 bases in between. This CDR3 has 13 amino acids. The DNA of the CDR3 is TGTGCCACCAAACAGGGAAGCAATCAGCCCCAGCATTTT. It translates to CATKQGSNQPQHF.

The genes are TRBV11-1 and TRBJ2-6; D unclear. Trimming cost V 2 bases and J 0 bases, with 5 bases left between them. This CDR3 is built from 15 residues. Germline values: CDR1 SGHAT, CDR2 FQDESV (reference sequence). CDR3 bases: TGTGCCAGCAGCTTAAGTAACTCTGGGGCCAACGTCCTGACTTTC. It translates to CASSLSNSGANVLTF.

This chain uses TRBV14 with TRBJ2-7, with 9 nucleotides matching TRBD1. Trimming took 4 bases from V and 6 from J; bases not matched to a gene: 16. Germline V lookup: CDR1 SGHDN, CDR2 FVKESK. This CDR3 is built from 17 residues. In nucleotides, the CDR3 is TGTGCCAGCAGCCCTCTCGGTCCGGACAGGGGCCCCATCGAGCAGTACTTC. Translation gives CASSPLGPDRGPIEQYF.

The table lists this clone with a few counts. This sequence joins TRBV4-3 and TRBJ2-1; 7 bases are shared with TRBD1. Per germline, CDR1 LGHNA and CDR2 YSLEER. The ends lost 4 bases at V and 8 bases at J; junction bases unmatched: 8. The CDR3 runs 14 residues. CDR3 region: CASSRTGFQDEQFF. As DNA, the CDR3 is TGCGCCAGCAGCCGGACAGGCTTTCAGGATGAGCAGTTCTTC.

This clone has only a few counts. The chain couples TRBV4-3 to TRBJ2-3, with 11 bases identical to TRBD2. This CDR3 is 19 amino acids long. V dropped 0 bases and J dropped 0; count of bases not matched to a gene: 8. Germline CDR1 and CDR2: LGHNA and YSLEER. This chain's CDR3 is CASSQEPPTSGVSTDTQYF. The CDR3 DNA sequence: TGCGCCAGCAGCCAAGAGCCCCCGACTAGCGGGGTTAGCACAGATACGCAGTATTTT.

The chain links TRBV7-2 to TRBJ2-1; 7 bases line up with TRBD2. V was pared by 0 bases and J by 9 bases, with 14 bases of the junction left unmatched. The V gene's germline CDR1 is SGHTA and CDR2 FQGNSA. The CDR3 totals 17 residues. CDR3 amino acids: CASSLAMGGNTLGEQFF. The CDR3 coding sequence is TGTGCCAGCAGCTTAGCGATGGGAGGGAATACCTTGGGTGAGCAGTTCTTC.

CDR3 sequence (DNA): TGTGCCAGCAGTTTACAGGTGAACACTGAAGCTTTCTTT. Its translation is CASSLQVNTEAFF. This sequence joins TRBV6-5 and TRBJ1-1; possibly TRBD1 for D (5 bases). Trimming shortened V by 4 bases and J by 0 bases, and 6 bases separated the two germline ends. This CDR3 spans 13 amino acids. Germline V gene sequence: CDR1 MNHEY, CDR2 SVGAGI.

In DNA, the CDR3 is TGTGCCAGCAGCCAAGGACAGGCCACTAACTATGGCTACACCTTC. The encoded protein is CASSQGQATNYGYTF. The J gene is TRBJ1-2, the V gene TRBV14; tentative D call: TRBD1 (6 bases). The germline V and J ends were trimmed by 1 base and 0 bases, with 9 bases remaining between them. The CDR3 has 15 residues. Germline values: CDR1 SGHDN, CDR2 FVKESK.

This clone was counted between two and nine times. The V call is TRBV27, the J call TRBJ1-1; TRBD1 aligns across 7 bases. V shed 8 bases, J shed 1 base, and the junction held 10 bases outside the gene matches. Germline assignment: CDR1 MNHEY and CDR2 SMNVEV (reference sequence). CDR3 length: 15 amino acids. CDR3 DNA: TGTGCCAGCTCCCTTTTGGACAGGTCGAACACTGAAGCTTTCTTT. It codes for CASSLLDRSNTEAFF.

The chain couples TRBV4-1 to TRBJ2-1; D possibly corresponds to TRBD2 (6 bases). V was trimmed by 0 bases and J by 4 bases, leaving 10 bases between them. The germline V gene encodes CDR1 MGHRA and CDR2 YSYEKL. This CDR3 is 15 amino acids long. DNA of the CDR3: TGCGCCAGCAGCCAAGAGGTAGCGGCTTACAATGAGCAGTTCTTC. This translates into CASSQEVAAYNEQFF.

This clone showed up just a few times. This chain connects TRBV6-5 to TRBJ2-5, with 9 positions matching TRBD1. Unmatched junction bases numbered 6, after V lost 6 bases and J lost 4 bases. This CDR3 has 14 residues. In germline, CDR1 is MNHEY, CDR2 SVGAGI. The CDR3 nucleotides are TGTGCCAGCAGCTTACAGGGGGCAGGAGAGACCCAGTACTTC. Residues: CASSLQGAGETQYF.

This sequence joins TRBV9 and TRBJ1-2; D possibly corresponds to TRBD1 (6 bases). The germline CDR1 and CDR2 sequences are SGDLS and YYNGEE. The CDR3 is 18 residues long. Trimming removed 1 base at V and 4 bases at J, with 23 bases between. CDR3 nucleotide sequence: TGTGCCAGCAGCGTAACAGGAACAGGGTCTTCCCGTCGCTATGGCTACACCTTC. Residues: CASSVTGTGSSRRYGYTF. Full variable domain (outside the CDR3, taken from reference TRBV9 and TRBJ1-2): DSGVTQTPKHLITATGQRVTLRCSPRSGDLSVYWYQQSLDQGLQFLIQYYNGEERAKGNILERFSAQQFPDLHSELNLSSLELGDSALYFCASSVTGTGSSRRYGYTFGSGTRLTVV.

This clone was counted only a few times. The chain recombines TRBV5-1 with TRBJ2-5, with D possibly being TRBD1 (6 bases). Germline CDR1 is SGHRS and CDR2 is YFSETQ. V lost 4 bases and J 4 bases, leaving 17 bases between the germline ends. The CDR3 length is 15 residues. The CDR3 DNA sequence: TGCGCCAGCAGCATTACCGGGACAAAAGGAGAGACCCAGTACTTC. This gives the protein CASSITGTKGETQYF.